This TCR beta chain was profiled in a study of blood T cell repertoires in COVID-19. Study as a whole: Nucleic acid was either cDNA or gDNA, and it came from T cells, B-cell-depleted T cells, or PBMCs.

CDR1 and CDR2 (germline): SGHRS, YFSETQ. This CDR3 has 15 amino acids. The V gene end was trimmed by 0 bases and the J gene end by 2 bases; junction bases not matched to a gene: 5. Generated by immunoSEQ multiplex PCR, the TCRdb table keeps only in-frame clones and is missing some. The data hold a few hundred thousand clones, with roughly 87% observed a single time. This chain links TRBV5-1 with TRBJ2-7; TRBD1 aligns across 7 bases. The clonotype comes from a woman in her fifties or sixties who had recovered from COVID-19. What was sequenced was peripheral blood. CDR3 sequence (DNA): TGCGCCAGCAGCTTGGTGGGACAGAAAACCTACGAGCAGTACTTC. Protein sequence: CASSLVGQKTYEQYF.